A single sample gave rise to the 9 T cell receptor beta chains below, sequenced in a study of blood T cell repertoires in COVID-19. TCRdb's copy holds only in-frame clones and misses some; the assay was immunoSEQ multiplex PCR. The table has roughly 150,000 clones, roughly four fifths seen once. The specimen sequenced was peripheral blood. The source of these receptors is a human donor in a cohort sampled during active COVID-19.

This clone was counted between two and nine times. V gene TRBV7-3 combines with J gene TRBJ1-6; D uncertain. From germline, CDR1 is SGHTA and CDR2 FQGTGA. V shed 2 bases and J shed 7 bases, with 9 bases lying between them. This CDR3 region has 14 residues. The CDR3 DNA reads TGTGCCAGCAGCTTAGAGCAGAGGAATTCACCCCTCCACTTT. Amino acid sequence: CASSLEQRNSPLHF. Together with reference TRBV7-3 and TRBJ1-6, the CDR3 gives the full variable domain: GAGVSQTPSNKVTEKGKYVELRCDPISGHTALYWYRQSLGQGPEFLIYFQGTGAADDSGLPNDRFFAVRPEGSVSTLKIQRTERGDSAVYLCASSLEQRNSPLHFGNGTRLTVT.

The chain employs TRBV19 and TRBJ1-1, with a tentative D call TRBD1 (5 bases). Trimming left V 3 bases short and J 5 bases short, with 16 bases between. The CDR3 is made up of 15 amino acids. Germline V gene data show CDR1 as LNHDA and CDR2 as SQIVND (reference sequence). The CDR3 sequence is CASSIPLGGSTEAFF. For the CDR3, the DNA is TGTGCCAGTAGTATCCCTCTCGGGGGGAGTACTGAAGCTTTCTTT.

This clone has just a few counts. The chain has TRBV28 and TRBJ2-1, with 7 nucleotides matching TRBD2. Looked up from germline, CDR1 is MDHEN and CDR2 is SYDVKM. V lost 8 bases, J lost 9 bases, and 10 bases stayed unmatched. The CDR3 has 13 residues. The chain's CDR3 is CASRAGERGEQFF. The CDR3 region has the DNA TGTGCCAGCCGGGCGGGGGAACGGGGTGAGCAGTTCTTC.

The chain couples TRBV5-1 to TRBJ2-7, with 8 bases aligning to TRBD2. V gave up 3 bases and J gave up 5 bases; unmatched junction bases: 7. Germline values: CDR1 SGHRS, CDR2 YFSETQ. The CDR3 covers 14 residues. DNA of the CDR3: TGCGCCAGCAGCTCCGGGGGGGCCAGCAACGAGCAGTACTTC. This encodes CASSSGGASNEQYF.

This chain connects TRBV6-5 to TRBJ1-5; a weak D match, TRBD1 (5 bases). The CDR3 length is 12 residues. Germline V gene sequence: CDR1 MNHEY, CDR2 SVGAGI. Trimming took off 7 bases at V and 5 bases at J, with 9 bases between the two ends. Written as DNA, the CDR3 is TGTGCCAGCACCGACAGATATCAGCCCCAGCATTTT. It encodes CASTDRYQPQHF.

The chain carries TRBV4-1 and TRBJ2-3; 14 nucleotides line up with TRBD2. With 0 bases clipped from V and 1 base from J, the junction kept 3 bases outside the gene matches. CDR3 length: 18 amino acids. CDR1 MGHRA and CDR2 YSYEKL come from the germline V gene. The CDR3 sequence: CASSQDAGLAGGTDTQYF. In DNA, the CDR3 is TGCGCCAGCAGCCAAGACGCGGGACTAGCGGGGGGCACAGATACGCAGTATTTT.

The chain couples TRBV7-9 to TRBJ1-2; 8 bases are shared with TRBD1. Trimming cost V 3 bases and J 10 bases; bases outside gene matches: 4. Looked up from germline, CDR1 is SEHNR and CDR2 is FQNEAQ (reference sequence). The CDR3 is 12 amino acids. The DNA of the CDR3 is TGTGCCAGCAGCTTCCGACAGGGGACCTACACCTTC. This sequence encodes CASSFRQGTYTF. The full variable domain, with the rest looked up from reference TRBV7-9 and TRBJ1-2, is DTGVSQNPRHKITKRGQNVTFRCDPISEHNRLYWYRQTLGQGPEFLTYFQNEAQLEKSRLLSDRFSAERPKGSFSTLEIQRTEQGDSAMYLCASSFRQGTYTFGSGTRLTVV.

The rearrangement links TRBV20-1 to TRBJ2-7, with 12 bases fitting TRBD2. The CDR3 has 13 residues. Looked up from germline, CDR1 is DFQATT and CDR2 is SNEGSKA (reference sequence). With V trimmed by 3 bases and J by 6 bases, 3 bases remained unmatched. CDR3 loop: CSASQTSGSEQYF. The DNA of the CDR3 is TGCAGTGCTAGTCAGACTAGCGGGAGCGAGCAGTACTTC.

The chain couples TRBV28 to TRBJ2-4; possibly TRBD2 for D (6 bases). The CDR3 is made up of 15 amino acids. Germline V gene sequence: CDR1 MDHEN, CDR2 SYDVKM. The V and J ends lost 5 bases and 0 bases respectively, with 11 bases between them. The DNA for the CDR3 is TGTGCCAGCAGTCCCCGGGGGTTAGCCAAAAACATTCAGTACTTC. Translation: CASSPRGLAKNIQYF.